This T cell receptor beta chain was sequenced for a study of cytomegalovirus exposure and HLA in healthy donors. Study conclusions and caveats: Productive rates of about 87% or about 30% were seen for most TCR beta V segments in an earlier analysis.

Remarks on this clone: The antigen remains undetermined.

Researchers ran the PCR with 60 Vbeta and 13 Jbeta primers. Only in-frame clones appear in the TCRdb table, and some are missing; sequencing was by immunoSEQ multiplex PCR. The data contain around 120,000 clones, about 74% of them singletons. The junction had 7 bases not matched to a gene; V was cut back by 7 bases and J by 3 bases. CDR1 MNHEY and CDR2 SMNVEV come from the germline V gene (reference sequence). The CDR3 spans 14 residues. This receptor was identified in a woman between 40 and 50 years old in good health and CMV-seropositive. The V gene is TRBV27, the J gene TRBJ1-1; 8 bases fit TRBD1. The sample taken for sequencing was PBMCs. CDR3 loop: CASTTTGVDTEAFF. In DNA, the CDR3 is TGTGCCAGCACCACGACAGGGGTGGACACTGAAGCTTTCTTT.